The source of this T cell receptor beta chain is a study of CD8+ T cells in alopecia areata. After isolation, RNA underwent reverse transcription to generate cDNA as the sequencing template. The data were produced by immunoSEQ multiplex PCR, yet TCRdb's version contains in-frame clones alone and is incomplete. This table holds about 74,000 clones, about 30% found once. Regarding the study as a whole: Tofacitinib significantly reduced both scalp clonality and expanded CD8+ clones among the top 100. Many of the expanded lesional clones endured in scalp and blood while on tofacitinib. Whether baseline CD8+ expansion is linked to response remains uncertain, given a single nonresponder.

As for treatment: oral pan-JAK inhibitor, 5-10 mg twice daily. Germline assignment: CDR1 SGHAT and CDR2 FQNNGV. The length of the CDR3 is 11 residues. The V gene lost 5 bases and the J gene lost 3 bases, with 5 bases spanning the gap. On this clone: Its antigen is currently unknown.

The source is a human donor with alopecia areata. V usage is TRBV11-2 and J usage is TRBJ2-7; D uncertain. Sequenced material: CD8+ T cells sorted from blood, taken at week 4, from a patient treated with tofacitinib. CDR3 nucleotide sequence: TGTGCCAGCAGCCATATCTACGAGCAGTACTTC. This gives the protein CASSHIYEQYF.